One sample yielded the 18 T cell receptor beta chains listed below, sequenced in a study of vaccination and CD4 T cells after COVID-19. Treatment specified: approximately 9-day PBMC culture with coronavirus spike peptide pools or control peptides (ViraFEST assay). Their cognate antigens are unknown. CD4+ T cells that had been cultured provided DNA sequenced with the Oncomine TCR Beta short-read assay. From the PCR reads, TCRdb called clonotypes with MiXCR, one entry per CDR3 protein. This sample has some 16,000 distinct CDR3 sequences, with 50% to 65% found just once. Sequencing was performed on CD4+ T cells from blood, cultured in vitro. The receptors come from a human donor who had recovered from COVID-19.

The chain employs TRBV12-3 or TRBV12-4 and TRBJ2-5; 11 bases map to TRBD2. CDR3 size: 19 residues. V gave up 4 bases and J gave up 5 bases; unmatched junction bases: 18. CDR3 coding DNA: TGTGCCAGCAGTTGGTCGCTGACTAGCGGGGATGAGGTTAGGGAGACCCAGTACTTC. Residues: CASSWSLTSGDEVRETQYF.

J is TRBJ2-5 and V is TRBV7-9, with 7 bases aligning to TRBD1. CDR1 and CDR2 from the germline V gene are SEHNR and FQNEAQ (reference sequence). The J segment lost 7 bases and the V segment lost 5 bases, leaving 10 bases of the junction unmatched. The CDR3 totals 14 residues. CDR3 sequence: CASSPTGTAGTQYF. The CDR3 nucleotides are TGTGCCAGCAGCCCGACCGGGACAGCAGGGACCCAGTACTTC.

This chain joins TRBV7-3 and TRBJ2-1, with D perhaps TRBD1 or TRBD2 (5 bases each). CDR1 and CDR2 (germline): SGHTA, FQGTGA. The ends were cut back, 4 bases at V and 6 bases at J, with 10 bases in the middle. The CDR3 length is 13 residues. The CDR3 nucleotides are TGTGCCAGCAGCTCGGGACCCTTCAATGAGCAGTTCTTC. Its translation is CASSSGPFNEQFF.

Details on this clonotype: The germline gene is not matched at one end of the junction; a read error may be the cause. The J gene is TRBJ1-2, the V gene TRBV5-4; the D is unclear. Per the germline V gene, CDR1 is SGHNT and CDR2 is YYREEE (reference sequence). The CDR3 covers 14 residues. CDR3: CASNLLVGNYGYTF. In DNA form, the CDR3 reads TGTGCCAGCAACTTGTTGGTAGGGAACTATGGCTACACCTTC.

A few counts support this clonotype. The chain has TRBV19 and TRBJ1-6, with no clear D. The CDR3 loop spans 14 amino acids. Trimming stripped 4 bases from V and 7 bases from J, with 11 bases between. Germline V gene lookup returns CDR1 LNHDA and CDR2 SQIVND (reference sequence). Here the CDR3 DNA reads TGTGCCAGTAGTACGATGACGGCAAATTCACCCCTCCACTTT. The encoded protein is CASSTMTANSPLHF.

This clonotype has only a few counts. The chain employs TRBV28 and TRBJ2-4; D is uncertain. There are 11 residues in the CDR3. Germline assignment: CDR1 MDHEN and CDR2 SYDVKM. The V and J ends lost 7 bases and 10 bases respectively, with 11 bases between them. As DNA, the CDR3 is TGTGCCAGCAATCAGGTTGGAATTCAGTACTTC. It is translated as CASNQVGIQYF.

The chain couples TRBV28 to TRBJ1-2, with no clear D. Trimming stripped 3 bases from V and 9 bases from J, with 20 bases between. This CDR3 contains 15 residues. The germline V gene encodes CDR1 MDHEN and CDR2 SYDVKM. CDR3 DNA: TGTGCCAGCAGTTTCACCTCCGGAGGTCTTAGCAGCTACACCTTC. Its translation: CASSFTSGGLSSYTF.

The genes are TRBV15 and TRBJ2-7; either TRBD1 or TRBD2 may supply D (5 bases each). The CDR3 covers 13 residues. V lost 0 bases and J lost 3, with 6 bases in between. The germline gives CDR1 LNHNV, CDR2 YYDKDF (reference sequence). Written as DNA, the CDR3 is TGTGCCACCAGCAGAGATGGGGGCTACGAGCAGTACTTC. It is translated as CATSRDGGYEQYF. The full variable domain, rest sourced from reference TRBV15 and TRBJ2-7, is DAMVIQNPRYQVTQFGKPVTLSCSQTLNHNVMYWYQQKSSQAPKLLFHYYDKDFNNEADTPDNFQSRRPNTSFCFLDIRSPGLGDTAMYLCATSRDGGYEQYFGPGTRLTVT.

The chain has TRBV28 and TRBJ1-5, with no clear D. V lost 6 bases and J lost 3, with 12 bases in between. Germline V lookup: CDR1 MDHEN, CDR2 SYDVKM. This CDR3 is 14 amino acids long. The CDR3, as DNA: TGTGCCAGCAGCCTAGGGCAGGACAATCAGCCCCAGCATTTT. It is translated as CASSLGQDNQPQHF.

CDR3: CASSREHLTIGGPTDTQYF. CDR3 nucleotides: TGTGCCAGCAGCCGGGAGCACCTGACAATCGGTGGTCCCACAGATACGCAGTATTTT. This sequence joins TRBV28 and TRBJ2-3; D is perhaps TRBD2 (6 bases). Germline V gene lookup returns CDR1 MDHEN and CDR2 SYDVKM. CDR3 length equals 19 residues. Trimming pared 6 bases from V and 2 bases from J, leaving 27 bases between.

The genes are TRBV7-9 and TRBJ1-2, with D tentatively TRBD1 (5 bases). Trimming pared 1 base from V and 2 bases from J, leaving 14 bases between. The CDR3 consists of 16 residues. The V gene's germline CDR1 is SEHNR and CDR2 FQNEAQ (reference sequence). CDR3 amino acids: CASSLDAQGGNYGYTF. In DNA form, the CDR3 reads TGTGCCAGCAGCTTAGACGCCCAGGGCGGAAACTATGGCTACACCTTC.

This clonotype showed up just a few times. The gene calls are TRBV4-1 and TRBJ2-3; possible D gene TRBD2, 5 bases. This CDR3 has 16 amino acids. Trimming took 3 bases from V and 0 from J, leaving 13 bases between them. Germline V CDR1 and CDR2: MGHRA, YSYEKL. This CDR3 is CASSQDWGESTDTQYF. For the CDR3, the DNA is TGCGCCAGCAGCCAGGACTGGGGAGAGAGCACAGATACGCAGTATTTT.

This clonotype showed up just a few times. The CDR3 bases are TGTGCCAGCAGCCCACATGCGGGAAACTATGGCTACACCTTC. It specifies CASSPHAGNYGYTF. This chain joins TRBV28 and TRBJ1-2; unclear D gene. Trimming cost V 6 bases and J 2 bases, with 13 bases left between them. Per germline, CDR1 MDHEN and CDR2 SYDVKM. This CDR3 is 14 amino acids long.

The sample holds a few counts of this clonotype. V is TRBV6-1 and J is TRBJ1-3; weak D call: TRBD1 (5 bases). CDR1 MNHNS and CDR2 SASEGT come from the germline V gene. Between the trimmed V and J ends, which lost 6 bases and 1 base, there was a span of 10 bases. The CDR3 totals 14 residues. CDR3 DNA: TGTGCCAGCAGGCAGGGCTCTTCTGGAAACACCATATATTTT. It translates to CASRQGSSGNTIYF.

V usage is TRBV19 and J usage is TRBJ1-6; no reliable D call. Trimming stripped 0 bases from V and 9 bases from J, with 12 bases between. This CDR3 comprises 15 residues. CDR1 LNHDA and CDR2 SQIVND come from the germline V gene (reference sequence). The CDR3 protein is CASSIEGGRSSPLHF. CDR3 nucleotide sequence: TGTGCCAGTAGTATAGAAGGAGGGCGAAGTTCACCCCTCCACTTT.

CDR3 sequence reads: CASSWGGVSPLHF. The CDR3 nucleotides read TGTGCCAGTAGTTGGGGGGGAGTGTCACCCCTCCACTTT. The V gene is TRBV19, the J gene TRBJ1-6; a possible D gene is TRBD1 (5 bases). The CDR3 loop spans 13 amino acids. V was cut by 5 bases and J by 10 bases, with 12 bases left in between. Germline lookup yields CDR1 LNHDA and CDR2 SQIVND (reference sequence).

The V gene is TRBV7-9, the J gene TRBJ2-7; no firm D call. CDR3 length: 15 residues. Trimming removed 4 bases from V and 3 bases from J, with 16 bases in between. Germline-derived CDR1 and CDR2 are SEHNR and FQNEAQ (reference sequence). As DNA, the CDR3 is TGTGCCAGCAGCTCACAGACTCCCACCCACTACGAGCAGTACTTC. Its translation is CASSSQTPTHYEQYF.

In its sample, this clonotype was seen a few times. V and J are TRBV20-1 and TRBJ2-7; TRBD2 matches at 8 bases. Germline loops: CDR1 DFQATT, CDR2 SNEGSKA (reference sequence). The trim removed 6 bases at V and 5 bases at J, leaving 9 bases unmatched. The CDR3 loop spans 13 amino acids. In DNA, the CDR3 is TGCAGTGCCGAAGGGACTAGAATAGACGAGCAGTACTTC. Translated: CSAEGTRIDEQYF.